The T cell receptor beta chain under discussion was sequenced for a study of blood T cell repertoires in COVID-19. On the study more broadly: Collection of acute and convalescent COVID-19 samples took place in the United States, Italy and Spain. In each case, the material was cDNA or gDNA derived from T cells, B-cell-depleted T cells, or PBMCs.

As originally analysed: Reference gene primers were amplified, and this amplification served to estimate nucleated cell counts. Measured with immunoSEQ multiplex PCR; TCRdb has only the in-frame clones, and not every one. The DNA was the basis for D and trimming; V, J and clone size are from that table. The table shows approximately 130,000 clones, with just under 85% occurring only once. Losses at the gene ends were 7 bases for V and 7 bases for J; bases not matched to a gene: 16. There are 16 residues in the CDR3. Germline CDR1 SNHLY, CDR2 FYNNEI. This sequence originates from a human donor in a cohort sampled during active COVID-19. The specimen was peripheral blood. V and J are TRBV2 and TRBJ1-1; 9 nucleotides line up with TRBD1. CDR3 region: CASTPRPGTGTGEAFF. DNA for the CDR3: TGTGCCAGCACTCCCAGGCCGGGGACAGGGACTGGTGAAGCTTTCTTT.